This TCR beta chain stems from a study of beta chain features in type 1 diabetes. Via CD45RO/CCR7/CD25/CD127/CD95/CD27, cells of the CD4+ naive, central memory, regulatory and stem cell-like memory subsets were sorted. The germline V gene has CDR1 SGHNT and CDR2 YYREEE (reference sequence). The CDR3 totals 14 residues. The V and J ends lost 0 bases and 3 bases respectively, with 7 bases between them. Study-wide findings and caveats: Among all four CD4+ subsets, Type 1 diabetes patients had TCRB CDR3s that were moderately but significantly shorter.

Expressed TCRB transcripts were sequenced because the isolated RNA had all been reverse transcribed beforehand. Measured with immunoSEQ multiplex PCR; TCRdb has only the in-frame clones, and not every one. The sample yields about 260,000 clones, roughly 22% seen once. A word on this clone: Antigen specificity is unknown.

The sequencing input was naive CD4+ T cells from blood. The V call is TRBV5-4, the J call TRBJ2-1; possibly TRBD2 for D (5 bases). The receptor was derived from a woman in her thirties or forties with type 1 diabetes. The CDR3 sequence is CASSLETIYNEQFF. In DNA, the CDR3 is TGTGCCAGCAGCTTGGAGACTATCTACAATGAGCAGTTCTTC.